Listed below are T cell receptor beta chains from one sample, sequenced in a study of blood T cells in healthy people across ages. TCRdb recomputed calls from the 5' RACE reads with MiXCR, one row per CDR3 protein. The sample gives approximately 1,700,000 distinct CDR3 sequences, about 39% of which show up once; roughly 23% is in the top ten. Sequencing was done on a sample of blood. Every receptor here comes from a human donor in good health. Each CDR3 is given with its conserved first and last residue. D genes are given only for firm matches.

j_call: TRBJ2-3; v_call: TRBV6-1; d_call: .; cdr3_aa: CASSEVSVGNTDTQYF
j_call: TRBJ1-4; v_call: TRBV29-1; d_call: .; cdr3_aa: CSVEVGTGSNEKLFF
j_call: TRBJ2-3; v_call: TRBV7-2; d_call: TRBD1; cdr3_aa: CASSHRVEGADTQYF
j_call: TRBJ2-4; v_call: TRBV28; d_call: .; cdr3_aa: CASSSVVGNIQYF
j_call: TRBJ2-2; v_call: TRBV6-5; d_call: .; cdr3_aa: CASSYLIGDTGELFF
j_call: TRBJ1-1; v_call: TRBV2; d_call: .; cdr3_aa: CASSSVIMNTEAFF
j_call: TRBJ2-5; v_call: TRBV20-1; d_call: TRBD1; cdr3_aa: CSARTTGDTQYF
j_call: TRBJ1-4; v_call: TRBV7-9; d_call: .; cdr3_aa: CASQQGSNEKLFF
j_call: TRBJ1-1; v_call: TRBV5-1; d_call: TRBD1; cdr3_aa: CASSPTMTGGTEAFF
j_call: TRBJ2-3; v_call: TRBV20-1; d_call: TRBD2; cdr3_aa: CSAPRLAGEDTDTQYF
j_call: TRBJ2-3; v_call: TRBV6-1; d_call: .; cdr3_aa: CASSERAAGETDTQYF
j_call: TRBJ1-5; v_call: TRBV3-1; d_call: .; cdr3_aa: CASSQAGGRQPQHF
j_call: TRBJ1-1; v_call: TRBV6-1; d_call: .; cdr3_aa: CASTEGGLYGAFF
j_call: TRBJ2-3; v_call: TRBV6-2/TRBV6-3; d_call: TRBD1; cdr3_aa: CASSYILGQADTQYF
j_call: TRBJ1-1; v_call: TRBV29-1; d_call: .; cdr3_aa: CSVHHRSEAFF
j_call: TRBJ2-1; v_call: TRBV9; d_call: .; cdr3_aa: CASSDPLGVGNEQFF
j_call: TRBJ2-1; v_call: TRBV29-1; d_call: .; cdr3_aa: CSVEYVSGKNNEQFF
j_call: TRBJ1-2; v_call: TRBV7-2; d_call: .; cdr3_aa: CATPSGIYGYTF
j_call: TRBJ2-7; v_call: TRBV11-2; d_call: .; cdr3_aa: CASSIAGGGAYEQYF
j_call: TRBJ2-3; v_call: TRBV27; d_call: .; cdr3_aa: CASRQGGVTDTQYF
j_call: TRBJ2-1; v_call: TRBV4-3; d_call: TRBD2; cdr3_aa: CASSQSGGIYNEQFF
j_call: TRBJ2-7; v_call: TRBV9; d_call: .; cdr3_aa: CASSVEKSSYEQYF
j_call: TRBJ2-7; v_call: TRBV28; d_call: .; cdr3_aa: CASTRVGVAYEQYF
j_call: TRBJ1-5; v_call: TRBV6-6; d_call: .; cdr3_aa: CASSSPFGIGQPQHF
j_call: TRBJ2-7; v_call: TRBV5-1; d_call: TRBD1; cdr3_aa: CASGSGRTGGLRSDEQYF
j_call: TRBJ2-3; v_call: TRBV12-3/TRBV12-4; d_call: .; cdr3_aa: CASSFSISTDTQYF
j_call: TRBJ1-6; v_call: TRBV10-3; d_call: TRBD1; cdr3_aa: CAIRGQGNSPLHF